The 4 T cell receptor beta chains below were found in one sample sequenced in a study of T-cell memory formation after mild COVID-19. TCRdb independently ran MiXCR on the 5' RACE reads; one entry per CDR3 protein. The sample carries approximately 290,000 distinct CDR3 sequences, approximately 8.4% recorded once. Sequencing used PBMCs or a T cell subset sorted from them (not recorded which). These receptors were taken from a man younger than 30 who had mild COVID-19 (a few samples of this study predate the infection). Cell type and time point are not known.

This clonotype was observed at least ten times. This rearrangement joins TRBV6-4 to TRBJ2-3; 11 bases line up with TRBD2. The CDR3 consists of 14 residues. Germline V gene data show CDR1 as MRHNA and CDR2 as SNTAGT. Trimming removed 4 bases from V and 3 bases from J; junction bases left unmatched: 0. CDR3 loop: CASSVAGGTDTQYF. CDR3 DNA sequence: TGTGCCAGCAGTGTAGCGGGGGGGACAGATACGCAGTATTTT.

This chain uses TRBV6-6 with TRBJ1-1; D might be TRBD1 (6 bases). V was trimmed by 4 bases and J by 5 bases, leaving 17 bases between them. This CDR3 has 15 amino acids. Germline-derived CDR1 and CDR2 are MNHNY and SVGAGI (reference sequence). CDR3 bases: TGTGCCAGCAGTTCTAATCAGGGGCGGTGGACTGAAGCTTTCTTT. It is translated as CASSSNQGRWTEAFF.

For this clonotype: The junction and the germline gene differ at one end; a read error may be behind it. The V call is TRBV5-1, the J call TRBJ1-1; 11 bases match TRBD1. CDR1 is SGHRS and CDR2 is YFSETQ in the germline V gene. CDR3 length: 15 residues. CDR3 DNA: TGCTCCAGCAGCTTGCAGGACAGGGGGCTCACTGAAGCTTTCTTT. Its translation: CSSSLQDRGLTEAFF.

A few counts support this clonotype. V and J are TRBV7-9 and TRBJ2-1, with D possibly TRBD2 on 5 matching bases. Trimming took off 6 bases at V and 6 bases at J, with 15 bases between the two ends. The V gene's germline CDR1 is SEHNR and CDR2 FQNEAQ (reference sequence). The CDR3 is made up of 14 amino acids. As DNA, the CDR3 is TGTGCCAGCAGTCTGCCATCGGAGGCCAATGAGCAGTTCTTC. It specifies CASSLPSEANEQFF. Full variable domain (remainder filled in from reference TRBV7-9 and TRBJ2-1): DTGVSQNPRHKITKRGQNVTFRCDPISEHNRLYWYRQTLGQGPEFLTYFQNEAQLEKSRLLSDRFSAERPKGSFSTLEIQRTEQGDSAMYLCASSLPSEANEQFFGPGTRLTVL.